The source of this T cell receptor (beta chain) is a study of shared clonotypes between healthy human individuals. Overall study results and limits: Shared across several donors were around 4.7% of the naive CD4 clonotypes.

Of note for this clone: Its cognate antigen is unknown.

Trimming took off 2 bases at V and 1 base at J, with 8 bases between the two ends. Germline assignment: CDR1 SQVTM and CDR2 ANQGSEA. The CDR3 is made up of 13 amino acids. The protocol was immunoSEQ multiplex PCR, while the TCRdb copy is restricted to in-frame clones and leaves out a portion. Among roughly 2.2 million clones listed, over 85% were seen once. Input material: naive CD4+ T cells from PBMCs. Subset reported: CD45RA+ positively selected. The V gene is TRBV29-1, the J gene TRBJ1-1; a possible D gene is TRBD1 (5 bases). This sequence was found in a man aged 18 to 30 in good health. Some clones in this sample may be carry-over from other donors' samples. The CDR3 DNA follows: TGCAGCGTTGAATCGGACAAGAACACTGAAGCTTTCTTT. Its protein product is CSVESDKNTEAFF.